This T cell receptor (beta chain) was recorded in a study of shared clonotypes between healthy human individuals. V gave up 6 bases and J gave up 6 bases; unmatched junction bases: 7. This CDR3 region has 13 residues. In germline, CDR1 is MNHNS, CDR2 SASEGT. The sorted-subset replicate PCRs were given about 210 ng DNA, which is tens of thousands of T cell genomes. Generated by immunoSEQ multiplex PCR, the TCRdb table keeps only in-frame clones and is missing some. The sample carries approximately 2,300,000 clones, around 90% recorded once. The sequencing sample was made of naive CD4+ T cells from PBMCs. The subset is: CD45RA+ positively selected. This clonotype was obtained from a man aged 18 to 29 in good health. Some clones in this sample may be carry-over from other donors' samples. The chain employs TRBV6-1 and TRBJ1-1, with 7 bases aligning to TRBD1. CDR3 nucleotide sequence: TGTGCCAGCAGAGTACAGGGGAGGCCTGAAGCTTTCTTT. Translated, it gives CASRVQGRPEAFF.